The 15 T cell receptor beta chains presented below share a single source sample, sequenced in a study of beta chain features in type 1 diabetes. Study results and caveats: Type 1 diabetes patients had moderately but significantly shorter TCRB CDR3s in all four CD4+ subsets.

Their cognate antigens are unknown. What was sequenced were expressed TCRB transcripts, since all of the isolated RNA had been reverse transcribed. The protocol was immunoSEQ multiplex PCR, while the TCRdb copy is restricted to in-frame clones and leaves out a portion. The repertoire holds roughly 350,000 clones, with roughly a tenth as singletons. The material sequenced was central memory CD4+ T cells from blood. Source of these receptors: a man aged 25-45 years with type 1 diabetes.

This sequence joins TRBV5-1 and TRBJ2-1, with TRBD2 matching 8 bases. With V trimmed by 4 bases and J by 7 bases, 10 bases remained unmatched. Germline V gene lookup returns CDR1 SGHRS and CDR2 YFSETQ. This CDR3 is 15 amino acids long. The chain's CDR3 is CASSPGLAVGNEQFF. In DNA, the CDR3 is TGCGCCAGCAGCCCTGGACTAGCCGTGGGTAATGAGCAGTTCTTC.

A few counts support this clone. The chain links TRBV5-1 to TRBJ1-1; D gene uncertain. V was pared by 0 bases and J by 1 base, with 7 bases between. Germline CDR1 is SGHRS and CDR2 is YFSETQ. CDR3 size: 14 residues. CDR3 in amino acids: CASSLAQSNTEAFF. In DNA, the CDR3 is TGCGCCAGCAGCTTGGCACAATCGAACACTGAAGCTTTCTTT. The whole variable domain, remainder taken from reference TRBV5-1 and TRBJ1-1, is KAGVTQTPRYLIKTRGQQVTLSCSPISGHRSVSWYQQTPGQGLQFLFEYFSETQRNKGNFPGRFSGRQFSNSRSEMNVSTLELGDSALYLCASSLAQSNTEAFFGQGTRLTVV.

J is TRBJ2-5 and V is TRBV11-2, with TRBD1 matching 9 bases. CDR3 length equals 14 residues. V was pared by 7 bases and J by 4 bases, with 7 bases of the junction left unmatched. In germline, CDR1 is SGHAT, CDR2 FQNNGV. The CDR3 region has the DNA TGTGCCAGCAAGAATGACAGGGGGGGAGAGACCCAGTACTTC. Translated, it gives CASKNDRGGETQYF.

In its sample, this clone was seen a few times. The chain couples TRBV2 to TRBJ2-7; D not resolved. Germline-derived CDR1 and CDR2 are SNHLY and FYNNEI. Trimming stripped 6 bases from V and 2 bases from J, with 8 bases between. The CDR3 is 12 residues long. CDR3 coding DNA: TGTGCCAGCAGGACCTGGGCCTACGAGCAGTACTTC. Translation: CASRTWAYEQYF.

V usage is TRBV27 and J usage is TRBJ2-2, with D possibly TRBD2 on 6 matching bases. This CDR3 comprises 14 residues. The V and J ends lost 10 bases and 3 bases respectively, with 15 bases between them. Germline V gives CDR1 MNHEY, CDR2 SMNVEV (reference sequence). The CDR3 DNA sequence: TGTGCCACCAAGGCGGCGGGGTACACCGGGGAGCTGTTTTTT. Its protein is CATKAAGYTGELFF.

A few counts support this clone. This sequence joins TRBV4-2 and TRBJ1-5; D might be TRBD1 (5 bases). The CDR3 totals 15 residues. Germline V lookup: CDR1 LGHNA, CDR2 YNFKEQ. Trimming left V 1 base short and J 6 bases short, with 13 bases between. CDR3 sequence: CASSQVGRVGQPQHF. For the CDR3, the DNA is TGTGCCAGCAGCCAAGTAGGCAGGGTGGGTCAGCCCCAGCATTTT.

This clone was seen only a few times. The chain employs TRBV29-1 and TRBJ2-1, with no clear D. V lost 6 bases, J lost 7 bases, and 16 bases lay in between. CDR1 and CDR2 from the germline V gene are SQVTM and ANQGSEA. This CDR3 is built from 13 residues. This CDR3 is CSVERPLGNEQFF. The CDR3 region has the DNA TGCAGCGTCGAAAGACCCCTTGGGAATGAGCAGTTCTTC.

About this clone itself: Germline is not matched at one junction end, which may reflect a read error. The chain links TRBV7-7 to TRBJ2-5, with 7 bases matching TRBD2. Germline CDR1 reads SSHAT; CDR2 reads FNYEAQ (reference sequence). CDR3 size: 14 residues. The DNA for the CDR3 is TGTGCTAGCAGCTTTGGGACTATCCAAGAGACCCAGTACTTC. Encoded protein: CASSFGTIQETQYF.

This clone was seen ten or more times. V and J are TRBV9 and TRBJ2-5; the D is unclear. CDR1 and CDR2 from the germline V gene are SGDLS and YYNGEE. The CDR3 covers 15 residues. V lost 1 base and J 5 bases, leaving 15 bases between the germline ends. In DNA, the CDR3 is TGTGCCAGCAGCGTATGGGGTAGCACGTCGGAGACCCAGTACTTC. Protein: CASSVWGSTSETQYF.

The CDR3 loop reads CASSELRKNEQFF. The CDR3 nucleotides read TGTGCCAGCAGTGAACTCCGCAAAAATGAGCAGTTCTTC. V is TRBV6-1 and J is TRBJ2-1; no clear D. Germline CDR1 MNHNS, CDR2 SASEGT. The CDR3 runs 13 residues. The V end was cut by 2 bases, the J end by 7 bases, with 9 bases between.

The rearrangement uses TRBV27 and TRBJ2-7; 10 positions agree with TRBD1. The ends lost 3 bases at V and 9 bases at J; junction bases unmatched: 8. The CDR3 contains 14 residues. The germline V gene encodes CDR1 MNHEY and CDR2 SMNVEV (reference sequence). CDR3 DNA: TGTGCCAGCAGTTTCGGGACAGGGGAAGTTCGGCAGTACTTC. It translates to CASSFGTGEVRQYF.

A few counts support this clone. V and J are TRBV4-2 and TRBJ1-5, with 7 bases matching TRBD1. J lost 2 bases, V lost 2 bases, and 3 bases had no gene match. CDR1 and CDR2 from the germline V gene are LGHNA and YNFKEQ. This CDR3 has 15 amino acids. The chain's CDR3 is CASSQTGQGNQPQHF. In nucleotides, the CDR3 is TGTGCCAGCAGCCAAACCGGACAGGGCAATCAGCCCCAGCATTTT.

The V and J genes are TRBV11-2 and TRBJ2-1; no clear D gene. The CDR3 covers 13 residues. Germline loops: CDR1 SGHAT, CDR2 FQNNGV. The V end lost 3 bases, the J end lost 6 bases, and 9 bases lay between the germline ends. The CDR3 sequence is CASSFGESNEQFF. The DNA of the CDR3 is TGTGCCAGCAGCTTTGGCGAATCCAATGAGCAGTTCTTC.

V usage is TRBV7-9 and J usage is TRBJ2-3; D perhaps matches TRBD2 (5 bases). Germline V gene sequence: CDR1 SEHNR, CDR2 FQNEAQ (reference sequence). The V end lost 1 base, the J end lost 2 bases, and 13 bases lay between the germline ends. The CDR3 is 16 residues long. The CDR3, as DNA: TGTGCCAGCAGCTTAGTTAGCGCCACACCCACAGATACGCAGTATTTT. Translation: CASSLVSATPTDTQYF.

The V call is TRBV11-3, the J call TRBJ1-1; TRBD1 matches at 7 bases. Germline CDR1 SGHNT, CDR2 YENEEA. The J segment lost 3 bases and the V segment lost 3 bases, leaving 4 bases of the junction unmatched. CDR3 length: 14 amino acids. The CDR3 loop is CASSFQGEDTEAFF. The DNA for the CDR3 is TGTGCCAGCAGCTTTCAGGGGGAGGACACTGAAGCTTTCTTT.